The 19 T cell receptor beta chains listed next were all sequenced from one sample in a study of shared T cell receptors in the human thymus. Profiled with immunoSEQ multiplex PCR; TCRdb holds only in-frame clones, not every one. This repertoire shows over 650,000 clones, roughly 86% found once; its top ten account for 0.0094%. These data were likewise used in another study, on human thymus T cells.

The sample was thymocytes. The receptors stem from a boy in the first two years of life with a congenital heart defect.

The rearrangement joins TRBV28 to TRBJ1-1, with 7 nucleotides matching TRBD1. After removal of 5 bases from V and 6 bases from J, the junction contained 12 bases not matched to a gene. This CDR3 is built from 15 residues. Germline loops: CDR1 MDHEN, CDR2 SYDVKM. This CDR3 reads CASSDYRGSASEAFF. Here the CDR3 DNA reads TGTGCCAGCAGTGATTACAGGGGATCAGCGTCTGAAGCTTTCTTT.

The chain combines TRBV19 with TRBJ1-1; 8 nucleotides line up with TRBD1. This CDR3 is built from 17 residues. Germline CDR1 LNHDA, CDR2 SQIVND (reference sequence). Trimming cost V 5 bases and J 1 base; bases outside gene matches: 12. CDR3 loop: CASSPVGQGRENTEAFF. DNA of the CDR3: TGTGCCAGTAGTCCCGTTGGACAGGGCCGAGAGAACACTGAAGCTTTCTTT.

The chain recombines TRBV5-1 with TRBJ2-7; 13 bases map to TRBD2. CDR1 SGHRS and CDR2 YFSETQ come from the germline V gene. The CDR3 loop spans 20 amino acids. V was pared by 0 bases and J by 0 bases, with 12 bases of the junction left unmatched. The CDR3 spells CASSLASHPGLAGISYEQYF. The CDR3 DNA follows: TGCGCCAGCAGCTTGGCGAGCCATCCGGGACTAGCGGGGATCTCCTACGAGCAGTACTTC.

The chain links TRBV29-1 to TRBJ1-1; D is undetermined. The CDR3 length is 16 residues. Germline V gene data show CDR1 as SQVTM and CDR2 as ANQGSEA. Trimming removed 2 bases from V and 0 bases from J, with 16 bases in between. As DNA, the CDR3 is TGCAGCGTTGAACCAGTGGCCATAATTCTGAACACTGAAGCTTTCTTT. This encodes CSVEPVAIILNTEAFF.

This chain connects TRBV7-6 to TRBJ2-7; 7 bases are a match to TRBD1. V was clipped by 5 bases and J by 2 bases; unmatched bases: 3. CDR1 is SGHVS, CDR2 FNYEAQ, per germline. The CDR3 has 13 amino acids. CDR3 in amino acids: CASSVGQTYEQYF. The CDR3, as DNA: TGTGCCAGCAGCGTGGGACAGACCTACGAGCAGTACTTC.

The CDR3 coding sequence is TGTGCCAGCAGGCGACTAGCGGGATGCACAGATACGCAGTATTTT. It specifies CASRRLAGCTDTQYF. This chain connects TRBV6-5 to TRBJ2-3, with 11 bases fitting TRBD2. This CDR3 spans 15 amino acids. Germline CDR1 is MNHEY and CDR2 is SVGAGI. V shed 6 bases, J shed 1 base, and the junction held 3 bases outside the gene matches.

J is TRBJ1-2 and V is TRBV2; 9 bases match TRBD1. The V gene end was trimmed by 6 bases and the J gene end by 4 bases; junction bases not matched to a gene: 12. Germline CDR1 reads SNHLY; CDR2 reads FYNNEI. The CDR3 is 16 residues long. The CDR3 region is CASRQKNGTGPYGYTF. CDR3 nucleotides: TGTGCCAGCAGACAAAAGAACGGGACAGGGCCCTATGGCTACACCTTC.

A single count supports this clone. The rearrangement uses TRBV29-1 and TRBJ1-2; 8 bases are a match to TRBD1. The trim removed 6 bases at V and 2 bases at J, leaving 11 bases unmatched. This CDR3 spans 15 amino acids. Germline loops: CDR1 SQVTM, CDR2 ANQGSEA. The CDR3 bases are TGCAGCGTAAGCAACTCGACAGGGGTGAACTATGGCTACACCTTC. Its translation is CSVSNSTGVNYGYTF. The variable domain in full, completed from reference TRBV29-1 and TRBJ1-2, reads SAVISQKPSRDICQRGTSLTIQCQVDSQVTMMFWYRQQPGQSLTLIATANQGSEATYESGFVIDKFPISRPNLTFSTLTVSNMSPEDSSIYLCSVSNSTGVNYGYTFGSGTRLTVV.

The rearrangement links TRBV29-1 to TRBJ1-6; possible D gene TRBD1, 6 bases. Germline CDR1 reads SQVTM; CDR2 reads ANQGSEA. Trimming shortened V by 5 bases and J by 0 bases, and 11 bases separated the two germline ends. The CDR3 has 15 residues. The CDR3 nucleotides read TGCAGCGTTCGGGACACGTACTCCTATAATTCACCCCTCCACTTT. It is translated as CSVRDTYSYNSPLHF.

The rearrangement joins TRBV11-3 to TRBJ2-7, with D tentatively TRBD2 (5 bases). The CDR3 loop spans 14 amino acids. Per the germline V gene, CDR1 is SGHNT and CDR2 is YENEEA. V gave up 2 bases and J gave up 2 bases, with 10 bases separating them. The CDR3 sequence: CASSLSGSTYEQYF. The CDR3 DNA reads TGTGCCAGCAGCTTATCGGGGAGCACCTACGAGCAGTACTTC.

The chain joins TRBV18 to TRBJ1-1, with 12 bases that match TRBD1. The V and J ends lost 1 base and 2 bases, in that order; junction bases with no gene match: 14. Germline loops: CDR1 KGHSH, CDR2 LQKENI. This CDR3 has 20 residues. CDR3 sequence: CASSPQSKPGQGAPNTEAFF. The CDR3 DNA reads as TGTGCCAGCTCACCACAATCGAAACCGGGACAGGGGGCGCCTAACACTGAAGCTTTCTTT.

The chain carries TRBV18 and TRBJ2-2, with 7 bases lining up with TRBD2. V was pared by 1 base and J by 1 base, with 9 bases of the junction left unmatched. The CDR3 consists of 18 residues. CDR1 and CDR2 from the germline V gene are KGHSH and LQKENI. CDR3 DNA sequence: TGTGCCAGCTCACCACAGTCTGGGCTAGCGGTGAACACCGGGGAGCTGTTTTTT. It yields the protein CASSPQSGLAVNTGELFF. The full variable domain, with the rest looked up from reference TRBV18 and TRBJ2-2, is NAGVMQNPRHLVRRRGQEARLRCSPMKGHSHVYWYRQLPEEGLKFMVYLQKENIIDESGMPKERFSAEFPKEGPSILRIQQVVRGDSAAYFCASSPQSGLAVNTGELFFGEGSRLTVL.

The chain joins TRBV7-3 to TRBJ2-7; D gene uncertain. This CDR3 has 17 amino acids. Germline V gene lookup returns CDR1 SGHTA and CDR2 FQGTGA. The V end was cut by 1 base, the J end by 4 bases, with 20 bases between. This CDR3 reads CASSLKPPVVNRYEQYF. The CDR3 nucleotides read TGTGCCAGCAGCTTAAAGCCCCCCGTGGTCAATCGATACGAGCAGTACTTC.

The count of this clone is one. This rearrangement joins TRBV2 to TRBJ2-4; maybe TRBD1 (6 bases). Trimming stripped 0 bases from V and 4 bases from J, with 7 bases between. There are 14 residues in the CDR3. Germline V gives CDR1 SNHLY, CDR2 FYNNEI. CDR3 residues: CASSEADRKNIQYF. The DNA of the CDR3 is TGTGCCAGCAGTGAAGCGGACAGAAAAAACATTCAGTACTTC.

The chain carries TRBV28 and TRBJ1-4; TRBD1 matches 9 bases. This CDR3 is 18 amino acids long. Germline CDR1 MDHEN, CDR2 SYDVKM. J gave up 3 bases and V 5 bases, and 13 bases lay outside the gene matches. CDR3 DNA sequence: TGTGCCAGCAGTCCAGGGACAGGGCTTTATACGGCTAATGAAAAACTGTTTTTT. It encodes CASSPGTGLYTANEKLFF.

This clone was seen only once. V gene TRBV10-3 combines with J gene TRBJ2-7; 7 positions agree with TRBD1. Germline CDR1 is ENHRY and CDR2 is SYGVKD. This CDR3 has 18 residues. After removal of 6 bases from V and 7 bases from J, the junction contained 24 bases not matched to a gene. The CDR3 is CAISNTPTGWSSPGEQYF. CDR3 DNA sequence: TGTGCCATCAGCAATACTCCGACAGGGTGGTCTAGTCCAGGGGAGCAGTACTTC.

V usage is TRBV19 and J usage is TRBJ1-2; 10 bases are shared with TRBD1. Trimming removed 4 bases from V and 7 bases from J; junction bases left unmatched: 6. The CDR3 contains 14 residues. CDR1 is LNHDA and CDR2 is SQIVND in the germline V gene (reference sequence). The CDR3 is CASSTLRQGAGYTF. The CDR3, as DNA: TGTGCCAGTAGTACCTTAAGACAGGGGGCTGGCTACACCTTC.

The rearrangement links TRBV4-1 to TRBJ2-2; D possibly corresponds to TRBD1 (5 bases). The CDR3 has 19 residues. CDR1 and CDR2 (germline): MGHRA, YSYEKL. Trimming left V 0 bases short and J 1 base short, with 18 bases between. The CDR3 DNA sequence: TGCGCCAGCAGCCAAGATTGGGGCAGGCCAAAGGGGAACACCGGGGAGCTGTTTTTT. Its translation is CASSQDWGRPKGNTGELFF.

The chain links TRBV6-5 to TRBJ2-1, with TRBD2 matching 7 bases. There are 15 residues in the CDR3. CDR1 MNHEY and CDR2 SVGAGI come from the germline V gene. J gave up 8 bases and V 7 bases, and 14 bases lay outside the gene matches. The CDR3 is CASKPGGSKGYEQFF. The CDR3 nucleotides are TGTGCCAGCAAACCGGGCGGGAGCAAGGGCTATGAGCAGTTCTTC.